These 6 T cell receptor beta chains were sequenced from one sample in a study of OX40 agonist ivuxolimab in advanced cancers. Sequencing used immunoSEQ multiplex PCR; TCRdb keeps in-frame clones, though not all of them. Among more than 40,000 clones, 70% to 85% were seen once, and the ten largest hold 1.5% to 2%. The sequences come from CD4+ or CD8+ T cells sorted from blood, collected in a trial of the OX40 agonist ivuxolimab. These receptors came from an adult with an advanced solid tumor such as melanoma, head and neck, liver or kidney cancer.

A remark on this clone: Other DNA sequences in this specimen translate into the identical CDR3. The genes are TRBV7-8 and TRBJ1-2; the match to TRBD1 covers 7 bases. CDR1 is SGHVS and CDR2 is FQNEAQ in the germline V gene. This CDR3 region has 13 residues. V trimming: 5 bases; J trimming: 4 bases; junction bases outside the gene matches: 4. CDR3 bases: TGTGCCAGCAGCCCAGGGGGGGGCTATGGCTACACCTTC. The encoded protein is CASSPGGGYGYTF.

This rearrangement joins TRBV5-4 to TRBJ1-2; D gene uncertain. The CDR3 is 12 residues long. The germline V gene has CDR1 SGHNT and CDR2 YYREEE (reference sequence). Trimming cost V 7 bases and J 3 bases, with 10 bases left between them. DNA for the CDR3: TGTGCCAGCCGTGGCTCCGACTATGGCTACACCTTC. Protein: CASRGSDYGYTF.

This sequence joins TRBV28 and TRBJ1-2, with D perhaps matching TRBD1 (5 bases). This CDR3 has 14 amino acids. Trimming left V 2 bases short and J 4 bases short, with 11 bases between. The germline V gene encodes CDR1 MDHEN and CDR2 SYDVKM. For the CDR3, the DNA is TGTGCCAGCAGTTTACGACGGGGGAGCTATGGCTACACCTTC. It encodes CASSLRRGSYGYTF.

This clone was seen once. The rearrangement links TRBV30 to TRBJ1-6; 7 bases are shared with TRBD1. V shed 0 bases, J shed 3 bases, and the junction held 8 bases outside the gene matches. Germline CDR1 is GTSNPN and CDR2 is SVGIG (reference sequence). This CDR3 region has 17 residues. The CDR3 region is CAWSVPGTALYNSPLHF. The CDR3 bases are TGTGCCTGGAGTGTACCGGGGACAGCCCTCTATAATTCACCCCTCCACTTT.

Regarding this clone: Different DNA sequences within this sample yield the same CDR3. This chain links TRBV5-1 with TRBJ2-2; D possibly corresponds to TRBD2 (6 bases). CDR3 size: 17 residues. The V end lost 3 bases, the J end lost 5 bases, and 20 bases lay between the germline ends. Germline CDR1 reads SGHRS; CDR2 reads YFSETQ. CDR3 amino acids: CASSSGGSTPKTGELFF. The CDR3 nucleotides are TGCGCCAGCAGCTCTGGGGGGTCGACCCCCAAGACCGGGGAGCTGTTTTTT.

This sequence joins TRBV19 and TRBJ2-7; possible D gene TRBD1, 6 bases. The germline V and J ends were trimmed by 2 bases and 3 bases, with 11 bases remaining between them. The CDR3 is made up of 14 amino acids. Germline V gene lookup returns CDR1 LNHDA and CDR2 SQIVND (reference sequence). This CDR3 reads CASSIQGTGYEQYF. The CDR3 coding sequence is TGTGCCAGTAGTATACAGGGGACCGGCTACGAGCAGTACTTC.